What follows are 19 T cell receptor beta chains derived from one specimen sequenced in a study of OX40 agonist ivuxolimab in advanced cancers. TCRdb's copy holds only in-frame clones and misses some; the assay was immunoSEQ multiplex PCR. The sample records 21,000 or so clones, 87% being singletons. Source: CD4+ or CD8+ T cells sorted from blood, taken in a trial of the OX40 agonist ivuxolimab. Receptors originate from an adult with an advanced solid tumor such as melanoma, head and neck, liver or kidney cancer.

The chain employs TRBV9 and TRBJ1-2, with D maybe TRBD1 (6 bases). The CDR3 spans 14 residues. CDR1 is SGDLS, CDR2 YYNGEE, per germline. V lost 0 bases, J lost 0 bases, and 6 bases lay in between. CDR3 bases: TGTGCCAGCAGCGTAGGACAGGCTAACTATGGCTACACCTTC. Amino acid sequence: CASSVGQANYGYTF.

This chain links TRBV28 with TRBJ2-2, with 8 nucleotides matching TRBD1. The germline CDR1 and CDR2 sequences are MDHEN and SYDVKM. V gave up 8 bases and J gave up 4 bases; unmatched junction bases: 6. The CDR3 is 14 amino acids. This CDR3 reads CASGDRGFTGELFF. CDR3 DNA: TGTGCCAGCGGAGACAGGGGTTTCACCGGGGAGCTGTTTTTT.

The chain is built from TRBV14 and TRBJ1-2, with D hard to call. Germline V gives CDR1 SGHDN, CDR2 FVKESK. Trimming left V 4 bases short and J 5 bases short, with 17 bases between. The CDR3 totals 15 residues. The CDR3 bases are TGTGCCAGCAGCCTACTCGGGATCGTCGGTTATGGCTACACCTTC. As protein: CASSLLGIVGYGYTF.

The rearrangement uses TRBV7-2 and TRBJ1-1; a possible D gene is TRBD1 (6 bases). This CDR3 contains 17 residues. Per the germline V gene, CDR1 is SGHTA and CDR2 is FQGNSA. Trimming removed 0 bases at V and 0 bases at J, with 14 bases between. The CDR3 loop reads CASSLAYGGQLNTEAFF. CDR3 nucleotide sequence: TGTGCCAGCAGCTTAGCGTATGGCGGACAGTTGAACACTGAAGCTTTCTTT.

The chain carries TRBV7-9 and TRBJ1-4, with D perhaps matching TRBD1 (6 bases). The CDR3 contains 17 residues. Germline-derived CDR1 and CDR2 are SEHNR and FQNEAQ (reference sequence). V was clipped by 5 bases and J by 5 bases, with 21 bases between them. The CDR3 sequence is CASSTPRGWGSNEKLFF. Here the CDR3 DNA reads TGTGCCAGCAGCACGCCCAGGGGCTGGGGCTCCAATGAAAAACTGTTTTTT.

V is TRBV6-5 and J is TRBJ1-3; 7 bases are a match to TRBD1. The CDR3 has 14 amino acids. Germline assignment: CDR1 MNHEY and CDR2 SVGAGI. V was pared by 6 bases and J by 2 bases, with 4 bases of the junction left unmatched. CDR3 sequence (DNA): TGTGCCAGCAGACTCGACAGGGCTGGAAACACCATATATTTT. Amino acids: CASRLDRAGNTIYF.

The genes are TRBV5-1 and TRBJ2-3; 12 positions agree with TRBD2. In germline, CDR1 is SGHRS, CDR2 YFSETQ. The CDR3 is 18 amino acids. Germline trimming cut 2 bases from V and 2 bases from J; bases unmatched to any gene: 9. This chain's CDR3 is CASSFARLAGAFTDTQYF. The CDR3 DNA sequence: TGCGCCAGCAGCTTCGCGAGACTAGCGGGGGCCTTCACAGATACGCAGTATTTT.

V gene TRBV7-8 combines with J gene TRBJ1-2; 7 bases match TRBD1. Per the germline V gene, CDR1 is SGHVS and CDR2 is FQNEAQ. CDR3 size: 15 residues. The ends lost 5 bases at V and 6 bases at J; junction bases unmatched: 12. CDR3 region: CASSLLGPGGNGYTF. The CDR3 DNA follows: TGTGCCAGCAGCCTTCTCGGACCAGGGGGAAATGGCTACACCTTC.

The chain employs TRBV5-1 and TRBJ1-3; 8 bases match TRBD1. The CDR3 totals 17 residues. The V and J ends lost 4 bases and 6 bases, in that order; junction bases with no gene match: 15. The V gene's germline CDR1 is SGHRS and CDR2 YFSETQ. The CDR3 DNA follows: TGCGCCAGCAGCACCCGGACAGGGACCCCTCTGAAAAACACCATATATTTT. Protein: CASSTRTGTPLKNTIYF.

This chain uses TRBV10-3 with TRBJ2-7, with D possibly being TRBD1 or TRBD2 (5 bases each). V was trimmed by 8 bases and J by 3 bases, leaving 17 bases between them. The CDR3 runs to 14 residues. Germline CDR1 and CDR2: ENHRY and SYGVKD. DNA for the CDR3: TGTGCCATCTCTTCTAGTGGGGGTTACTACGAGCAGTACTTC. As protein: CAISSSGGYYEQYF.

This clone was observed a single time. The chain carries TRBV9 and TRBJ2-1, with D perhaps matching TRBD1 or TRBD2 (6 bases each). Trimming pared 4 bases from V and 5 bases from J, leaving 13 bases between. The length of the CDR3 is 14 residues. Germline lookup yields CDR1 SGDLS and CDR2 YYNGEE. The CDR3 sequence is CASSLVGGDNEQFF. CDR3 bases: TGTGCCAGCAGCTTAGTGGGGGGCGACAATGAGCAGTTCTTC.

V and J are TRBV6-5 and TRBJ2-5; D tentatively reads TRBD1 or TRBD2 (6 bases each). Looked up from germline, CDR1 is MNHEY and CDR2 is SVGAGI. Trimming removed 2 bases at V and 5 bases at J, with 12 bases between. The CDR3 length is 14 residues. CDR3: CASSYEGGGETQYF. The CDR3 bases are TGTGCCAGCAGTTACGAGGGGGGCGGGGAGACCCAGTACTTC.

This chain links TRBV7-3 with TRBJ1-1; unclear D gene. Trimming took off 1 base at V and 3 bases at J, with 12 bases between the two ends. Germline assignment: CDR1 SGHTA and CDR2 FQGTGA. CDR3 length: 15 residues. The CDR3 nucleotides read TGTGCCAGCAGCTTAAACGGCCTTAAGGACACTGAAGCTTTCTTT. It codes for CASSLNGLKDTEAFF.

The chain carries TRBV19 and TRBJ2-3; D perhaps matches TRBD1 (5 bases). CDR1 and CDR2 from the germline V gene are LNHDA and SQIVND (reference sequence). This CDR3 spans 15 amino acids. The germline V and J ends were trimmed by 7 bases and 2 bases, with 16 bases remaining between them. CDR3 DNA: TGTGCCAGTACCCCTGACAGTCCTCACACAGATACGCAGTATTTT. This sequence encodes CASTPDSPHTDTQYF.

This sequence joins TRBV28 and TRBJ2-7, with 7 nucleotides matching TRBD2. The V gene's germline CDR1 is MDHEN and CDR2 SYDVKM. CDR3 length: 13 amino acids. J was trimmed by 3 bases and V by 3 bases; bases with no gene match: 2. CDR3 amino acids: CASSFSGGYEQYF. DNA of the CDR3: TGTGCCAGCAGTTTTTCGGGGGGCTACGAGCAGTACTTC.

The chain employs TRBV28 and TRBJ2-1; TRBD2 agrees at 7 bases. This CDR3 has 16 amino acids. V shed 3 bases and J 1 base; nucleotides not matched to a gene: 6. Germline V gene lookup returns CDR1 MDHEN and CDR2 SYDVKM. CDR3 nucleotide sequence: TGTGCCAGCAGTTTCTTCCTGGGGGGGTCCTACAATGAGCAGTTCTTC. It encodes CASSFFLGGSYNEQFF.

The CDR3 protein is CASSAPSGVDGYTF. The CDR3 DNA sequence: TGTGCCAGCAGCGCCCCCTCTGGGGTGGACGGCTACACCTTC. V is TRBV9 and J is TRBJ1-2; D gene uncertain. There are 14 residues in the CDR3. Germline CDR1 and CDR2: SGDLS and YYNGEE. Trimming left V 3 bases short and J 8 bases short, with 17 bases between.

The V call is TRBV7-2, the J call TRBJ1-1, with 10 bases identical to TRBD1. CDR3 length: 17 amino acids. The V and J ends lost 3 bases and 5 bases, in that order; junction bases with no gene match: 12. CDR1 is SGHTA and CDR2 is FQGNSA in the germline V gene. In DNA form, the CDR3 reads TGTGCCAGCAGCTTCACGACAGGGGGCGGGGGTAGGACTGAAGCTTTCTTT. Its translation: CASSFTTGGGGRTEAFF. The whole variable domain, filled in from reference TRBV7-2 and TRBJ1-1, reads GAGVSQSPSNKVTEKGKDVELRCDPISGHTALYWYRQSLGQGLEFLIYFQGNSAPDKSGLPSDRFSAERTGGSVSTLTIQRTQQEDSAVYLCASSFTTGGGGRTEAFFGQGTRLTVV.

This clone was recorded only once. This chain connects TRBV28 to TRBJ2-2, with D perhaps matching TRBD1 (6 bases). Looked up from germline, CDR1 is MDHEN and CDR2 is SYDVKM. The CDR3 runs 15 residues. The ends were cut back, 2 bases at V and 3 bases at J, with 10 bases in the middle. The CDR3 loop is CASSLRGSDTGELFF. CDR3 in DNA: TGTGCCAGCAGTTTAAGGGGGTCGGACACCGGGGAGCTGTTTTTT.